This entry lists 5 T cell receptor beta chains sequenced from one sample in a study of T-cell memory formation after mild COVID-19. Via MiXCR, TCRdb re-called the 5' RACE reads, giving one row per CDR3 protein. The table has 350,000 to 500,000 distinct CDR3 sequences, more than 15% seen once. Sequencing was carried out using PBMCs or a T cell subset sorted from them (not recorded which). These receptors were taken from a man younger than 35 who had mild COVID-19 (a few samples of this study predate the infection). Cell type and time point are not known.

This clonotype was seen a single time. The chain is built from TRBV7-2 and TRBJ1-6, with a possible D match to TRBD1 (6 bases). Germline lookup yields CDR1 SGHTA and CDR2 FQGNSA. This CDR3 is built from 17 residues. V was cut by 6 bases and J by 5 bases, with 20 bases left in between. CDR3 residues: CASREWGTGPDNSPLHF. DNA for the CDR3: TGTGCCAGCAGAGAGTGGGGAACAGGGCCTGATAATTCACCCCTCCACTTT.

This clonotype was detected ten times or more. The V gene is TRBV12-3 or TRBV12-4, the J gene TRBJ1-2, with D tentatively TRBD1 (5 bases). Deletions cut 6 bases from V and 4 bases from J, with 9 bases between. This CDR3 has 12 amino acids. The CDR3 protein is CASSQGAYGYTF. Written as DNA, the CDR3 is TGTGCCAGCAGCCAGGGTGCCTATGGCTACACCTTC.

This clonotype was recorded a few times. The genes are TRBV6-2 or TRBV6-3 and TRBJ1-4; tentative D call: TRBD1 (6 bases). The CDR3 is 14 residues long. In germline, CDR1 is MNHEY, CDR2 SVGEGT. With 2 bases removed from V and 7 bases from J, the gap between germline ends came to 11 bases. CDR3 amino acids: CASSYDTGPEKLFF. CDR3 bases: TGTGCCAGCAGTTACGACACAGGGCCTGAAAAACTGTTTTTT.

V is TRBV6-6 and J is TRBJ1-1; D is unresolved. CDR1 is MNHNY and CDR2 is SVGAGI in the germline V gene (reference sequence). This CDR3 is 14 amino acids long. V was pared by 7 bases and J by 5 bases, with 17 bases between. DNA for the CDR3: TGTGCCAGCACCATCGAAGGATACGGGACTGAAGCTTTCTTT. Translating it yields CASTIEGYGTEAFF.

This rearrangement joins TRBV15 to TRBJ1-2, with 8 nucleotides matching TRBD1. The CDR3 sequence is 14 residues long. The germline V gene encodes CDR1 LNHNV and CDR2 YYDKDF (reference sequence). V lost 4 bases and J lost 4; bases outside the gene matches: 5. The CDR3 protein is CATSTIQGAYGYTF. The CDR3 coding sequence is TGTGCCACCAGCACAATTCAGGGGGCCTATGGCTACACCTTC.